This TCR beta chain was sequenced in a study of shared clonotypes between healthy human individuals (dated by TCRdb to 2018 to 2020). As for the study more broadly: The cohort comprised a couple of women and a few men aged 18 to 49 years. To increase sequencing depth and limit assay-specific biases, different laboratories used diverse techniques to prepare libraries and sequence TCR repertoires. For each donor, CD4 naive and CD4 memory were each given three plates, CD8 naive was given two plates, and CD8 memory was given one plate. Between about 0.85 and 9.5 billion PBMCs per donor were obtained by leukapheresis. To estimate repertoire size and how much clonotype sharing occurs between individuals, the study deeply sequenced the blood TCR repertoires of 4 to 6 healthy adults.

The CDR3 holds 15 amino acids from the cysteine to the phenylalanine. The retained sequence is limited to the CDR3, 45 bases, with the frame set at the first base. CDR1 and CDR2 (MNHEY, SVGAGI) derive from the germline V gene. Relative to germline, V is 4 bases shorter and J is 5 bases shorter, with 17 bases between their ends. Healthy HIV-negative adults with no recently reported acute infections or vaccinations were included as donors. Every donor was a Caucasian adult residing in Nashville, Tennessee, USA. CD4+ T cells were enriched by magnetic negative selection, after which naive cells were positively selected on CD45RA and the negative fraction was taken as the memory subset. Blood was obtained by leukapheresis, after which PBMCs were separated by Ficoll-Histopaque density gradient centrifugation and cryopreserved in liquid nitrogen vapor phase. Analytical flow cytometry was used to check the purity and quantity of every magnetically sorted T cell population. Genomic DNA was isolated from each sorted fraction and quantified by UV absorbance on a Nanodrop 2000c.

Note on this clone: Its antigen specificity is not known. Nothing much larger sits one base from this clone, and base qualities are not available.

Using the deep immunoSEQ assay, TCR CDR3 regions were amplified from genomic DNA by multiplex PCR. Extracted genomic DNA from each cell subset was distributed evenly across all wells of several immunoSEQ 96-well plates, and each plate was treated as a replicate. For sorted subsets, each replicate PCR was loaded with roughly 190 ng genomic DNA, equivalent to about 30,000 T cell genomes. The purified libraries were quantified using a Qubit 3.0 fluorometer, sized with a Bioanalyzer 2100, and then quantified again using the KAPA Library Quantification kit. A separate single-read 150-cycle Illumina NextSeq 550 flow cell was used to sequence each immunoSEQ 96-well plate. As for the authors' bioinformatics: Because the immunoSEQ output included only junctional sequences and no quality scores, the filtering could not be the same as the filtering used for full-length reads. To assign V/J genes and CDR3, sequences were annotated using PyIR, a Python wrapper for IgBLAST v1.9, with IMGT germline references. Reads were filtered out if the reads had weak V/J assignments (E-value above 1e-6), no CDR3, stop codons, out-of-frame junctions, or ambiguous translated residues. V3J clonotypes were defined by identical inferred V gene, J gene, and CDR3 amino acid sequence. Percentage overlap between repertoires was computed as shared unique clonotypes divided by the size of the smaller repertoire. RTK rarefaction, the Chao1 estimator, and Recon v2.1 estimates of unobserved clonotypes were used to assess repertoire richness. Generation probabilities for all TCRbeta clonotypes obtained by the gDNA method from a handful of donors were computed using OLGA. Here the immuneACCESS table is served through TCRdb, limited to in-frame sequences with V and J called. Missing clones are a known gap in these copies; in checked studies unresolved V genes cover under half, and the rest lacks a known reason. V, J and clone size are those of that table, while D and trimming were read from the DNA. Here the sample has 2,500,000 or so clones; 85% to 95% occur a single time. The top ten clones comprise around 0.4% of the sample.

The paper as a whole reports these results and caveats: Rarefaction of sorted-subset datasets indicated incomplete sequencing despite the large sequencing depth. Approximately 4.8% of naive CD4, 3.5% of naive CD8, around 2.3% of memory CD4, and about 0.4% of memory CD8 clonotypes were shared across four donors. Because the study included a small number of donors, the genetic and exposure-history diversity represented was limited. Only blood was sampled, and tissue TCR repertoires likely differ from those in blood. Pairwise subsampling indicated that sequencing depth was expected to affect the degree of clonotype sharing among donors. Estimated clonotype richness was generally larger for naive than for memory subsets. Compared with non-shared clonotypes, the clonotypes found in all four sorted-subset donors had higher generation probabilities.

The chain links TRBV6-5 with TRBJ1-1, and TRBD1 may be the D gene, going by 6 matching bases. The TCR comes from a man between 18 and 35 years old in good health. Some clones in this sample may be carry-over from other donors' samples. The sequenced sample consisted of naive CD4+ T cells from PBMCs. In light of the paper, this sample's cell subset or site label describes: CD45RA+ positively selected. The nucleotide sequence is TGTGCCAGCAGTTTGAGATACAGGGCGGAGACTGAAGCTTTCTTT. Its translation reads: CASSLRYRAETEAFF.